The 24 T cell receptor beta chains given below trace back to one sample, sequenced in a study of graft-versus-host responses after intestinal transplantation. These TCRs' antigens remain unknown. Repertoires were generated with immunoSEQ multiplex PCR, while TCRdb's copy carries only in-frame clones and drops some. In the table there are 81,000 or so clones, 80% to 95% of which are singletons. The specimen was unstimulated CD8+ T cells sorted from spleen or lymph node cells, collected before transplant. These receptors came from a human donor who was the organ donor for an intestinal transplant.

The rearrangement uses TRBV7-6 and TRBJ2-7, with D perhaps matching TRBD1 (5 bases). Germline V gene lookup returns CDR1 SGHVS and CDR2 FNYEAQ. Deletions cut 4 bases from V and 6 bases from J, with 13 bases between. The CDR3 consists of 13 residues. The CDR3 DNA follows: TGTGCCAGCAGCTCCCACCTAGGGGCCGAGCAGTACTTC. Protein product: CASSSHLGAEQYF.

This chain connects TRBV6-5 to TRBJ1-2; the D gene is possibly TRBD1 (6 bases). Trimming took 2 bases from V and 11 from J, leaving 15 bases between them. Per the germline V gene, CDR1 is MNHEY and CDR2 is SVGAGI. The CDR3 runs to 13 residues. The CDR3 DNA reads as TGTGCCAGCAGTTACGGGGGCCCATGGGGATACACCTTC. It encodes CASSYGGPWGYTF.

The J gene is TRBJ2-5, the V gene TRBV19, with 12 bases aligning to TRBD2. Germline V gene lookup returns CDR1 LNHDA and CDR2 SQIVND (reference sequence). Trimming at V came to 5 bases and at J to 1 base, leaving 5 bases not matched to a gene. CDR3 size: 16 residues. As DNA, the CDR3 is TGTGCCAGTAGTCGCCTAGCGGGAGGGCCCCAAGAGACCCAGTACTTC. It yields the protein CASSRLAGGPQETQYF.

The chain employs TRBV7-9 and TRBJ2-5, with TRBD1 identical over 9 bases. CDR3 length equals 14 residues. V lost 4 bases to trimming and J lost 3 bases; unmatched junction nucleotides: 3. Looked up from germline, CDR1 is SEHNR and CDR2 is FQNEAQ (reference sequence). CDR3: CASSSWTGEETQYF. The DNA for the CDR3 is TGTGCCAGCAGCTCATGGACAGGGGAAGAGACCCAGTACTTC.

The rearrangement uses TRBV7-9 and TRBJ2-5; 8 bases line up with TRBD2. This CDR3 spans 17 amino acids. V trimming: 6 bases; J trimming: 2 bases; junction bases outside the gene matches: 14. CDR1 is SEHNR, CDR2 FQNEAQ, per germline (reference sequence). In DNA, the CDR3 is TGTGCCAGCAGTATTGTCAAACGACTAGCGCCACAAGAGACCCAGTACTTC. This codes for CASSIVKRLAPQETQYF.

The gene calls are TRBV5-6 and TRBJ2-5, with 7 bases that match TRBD2. V shed 8 bases, J shed 6 bases, and the junction held 10 bases outside the gene matches. This CDR3 comprises 13 residues. Per germline, CDR1 SGHDT and CDR2 YYEEEE. This CDR3 reads CASAFGEGQTQYF. The CDR3 nucleotides read TGTGCCAGTGCCTTTGGGGAGGGGCAGACCCAGTACTTC. The whole variable domain, filled in from reference TRBV5-6 and TRBJ2-5, reads DAGVTQSPTHLIKTRGQQVTLRCSPKSGHDTVSWYQQALGQGPQFIFQYYEEEERQRGNFPDRFSGHQFPNYSSELNVNALLLGDSALYLCASAFGEGQTQYFGPGTRLLVL.

The rearrangement links TRBV6-6 to TRBJ2-7; TRBD2 might be the D (6 bases). Germline V gives CDR1 MNHNY, CDR2 SVGAGI (reference sequence). V lost 7 bases to trimming and J lost 4 bases, with 20 bases between them. The CDR3 spans 15 residues. In DNA, the CDR3 is TGTGCCAGCACTGACCCCGGGACTCGGCTTTACGAGCAGTACTTC. Its protein is CASTDPGTRLYEQYF.

The gene calls are TRBV13 and TRBJ2-5; a weak D match, TRBD2 (6 bases). Germline V gene sequence: CDR1 PRHDT, CDR2 FYEKMQ (reference sequence). The CDR3 loop spans 14 amino acids. With 1 base removed from V and 3 bases from J, the gap between germline ends came to 9 bases. Here the CDR3 DNA reads TGTGCCAGCAGCTTAGCCGGGGGTGAAGAGACCCAGTACTTC. Encoded protein: CASSLAGGEETQYF.

This sequence joins TRBV28 and TRBJ2-1; 11 nucleotides agree with TRBD2. The CDR3 loop spans 18 amino acids. The germline gives CDR1 MDHEN, CDR2 SYDVKM. J gave up 8 bases and V 8 bases, and 20 bases lay outside the gene matches. CDR3 residues: CASSEPGTSGRIWDEQFF. The CDR3 nucleotides read TGTGCCAGCTCCGAGCCTGGGACTAGCGGACGGATCTGGGATGAGCAGTTCTTC.

The chain carries TRBV6-1 and TRBJ1-3; D not certain. This CDR3 has 15 residues. Germline loops: CDR1 MNHNS, CDR2 SASEGT. Trimming removed 8 bases at V and 0 bases at J, with 14 bases between. The CDR3 sequence: CASSTRANSGNTIYF. The CDR3 DNA reads as TGTGCCAGCTCGACGCGGGCCAACTCTGGAAACACCATATATTTT.

The chain links TRBV21-1 to TRBJ2-1; the table gives TRBD2 as D, unverified against the DNA. TRBV21-1 is a known pseudogene. The CDR3 totals 12 residues. The DNA for the CDR3 is TGTGCCAGCAGCAAAGGACTACATGAGCAGTTCTTC. Amino acid sequence: CASSKGLHEQFF.

The chain joins TRBV10-3 to TRBJ1-1; D is possibly TRBD1 (6 bases). Germline CDR1 and CDR2: ENHRY and SYGVKD. V dropped 0 bases and J dropped 6 bases, with 20 bases sitting between them. CDR3 size: 17 residues. In DNA, the CDR3 is TGTGCCATCAGTGAGTCGTTGTGGGGGCTAAATTCAGCTGAAGCTTTCTTT. Translation: CAISESLWGLNSAEAFF.

The J gene is TRBJ2-5, the V gene TRBV7-6, with 8 nucleotides matching TRBD2. The J call is doubtful: the DNA matches TRBJ2-7 better. The germline V gene encodes CDR1 SGHVS and CDR2 FNYEAQ. The CDR3 contains 15 residues. CDR3 in amino acids: CASSDGTSLGYEQYF. DNA of the CDR3: TGTGCCAGCAGCGATGGGACTAGTCTAGGCTACGAGCAGTACTTC.

A remark on this clone: Mismatch with germline at one junction end may stem from a read error. The chain couples TRBV7-7 to TRBJ1-4; TRBD1 aligns across 7 bases. CDR1 and CDR2 from the germline V gene are SSHAT and FNYEAQ (reference sequence). CDR3 size: 17 residues. Here the CDR3 reads CASSLTGVPWGNEKLFF. The CDR3 nucleotides are TGTGCTAGCAGCTTAACAGGGGTTCCCTGGGGTAATGAAAAACTGTTTTTT. Full variable domain (missing parts from reference TRBV7-7 and TRBJ1-4): GAGVSQSPRYKVTKRGQDVTLRCDPISSHATLYWYQQALGQGPEFLTYFNYEAQPDKSGLPSDRFSAERPEGSISTLTIQRTEQRDSAMYRCASSLTGVPWGNEKLFFGSGTQLSVL.

Turning to this clone: Its ends do not fully match the called genes, so a read error is possible. This sample also contains other DNA sequences that code for the same CDR3. V gene TRBV13 combines with J gene TRBJ1-6; the match to TRBD1 covers 7 bases. CDR1 is PRHDT, CDR2 FYEKMQ, per germline (reference sequence). The CDR3 loop spans 15 amino acids. DNA of the CDR3: TGTGCCAGCAGCCCAGTATCAGGGGGAAATTCCCCCCTCCACTTT. This gives the protein CASSPVSGGNSPLHF.

This chain links TRBV29-1 with TRBJ2-7, with 8 positions matching TRBD1. With V trimmed by 7 bases and J by 5 bases, 7 bases remained unmatched. Germline V gene lookup returns CDR1 SQVTM and CDR2 ANQGSEA. This CDR3 has 12 residues. The CDR3 reads CSAAGQGHEQYF. DNA of the CDR3: TGCAGCGCTGCCGGACAGGGCCACGAGCAGTACTTC.

The V call is TRBV11-3, the J call TRBJ2-7; a possible D gene is TRBD1 (7 bases). The germline CDR1 and CDR2 sequences are SGHNT and YENEEA. The V gene lost 4 bases and the J gene lost 1 base, with 20 bases spanning the gap. The CDR3 consists of 17 residues. The CDR3 sequence: CASSSNRGAGGSYEQYF. CDR3 nucleotides: TGTGCCAGCAGCTCAAACCGCGGGGCAGGGGGTTCCTACGAGCAGTACTTC.

This rearrangement joins TRBV10-3 to TRBJ1-2, with 8 bases fitting TRBD1. The length of the CDR3 is 20 residues. CDR1 ENHRY and CDR2 SYGVKD come from the germline V gene. V trimming: 7 bases; J trimming: 13 bases; junction bases outside the gene matches: 35. CDR3 bases: TGTGCCATCAACCAACACACCGGGACAGGTGTAGAATATCGGACCTCCGTCGGCACCTTC. It translates to CAINQHTGTGVEYRTSVGTF.

The rearrangement joins TRBV7-3 to TRBJ2-1; TRBD2 matches 11 bases. The J segment lost 8 bases and the V segment lost 4 bases, leaving 4 bases of the junction unmatched. The CDR3 totals 14 residues. Germline CDR1 and CDR2: SGHTA and FQGTGA. CDR3 nucleotide sequence: TGTGCCAGCAGCTACTCGACTAGCGGGGATGAGCAGTTCTTC. It translates to CASSYSTSGDEQFF.

The V and J genes are TRBV13 and TRBJ2-7; TRBD1 matches 10 bases. There are 14 residues in the CDR3. In germline, CDR1 is PRHDT, CDR2 FYEKMQ (reference sequence). Trimming at V came to 5 bases and at J to 1 base, leaving 2 bases not matched to a gene. The CDR3 loop is CASSPGQGSYEQYF. CDR3 sequence (DNA): TGTGCCAGCAGCCCGGGACAGGGGTCCTACGAGCAGTACTTC.

The chain uses TRBV11-2 and TRBJ2-5, with 7 bases matching TRBD1. The germline V gene has CDR1 SGHAT and CDR2 FQNNGV. V gave up 1 base and J gave up 3 bases; unmatched junction bases: 5. The CDR3 length is 15 residues. The CDR3 DNA reads TGTGCCAGCAGCTTAGGCGAGGGGGCGGAAGAGACCCAGTACTTC. Translating it yields CASSLGEGAEETQYF. Full variable domain (missing parts from reference TRBV11-2 and TRBJ2-5): EAGVAQSPRYKIIEKRQSVAFWCNPISGHATLYWYQQILGQGPKLLIQFQNNGVVDDSQLPKDRFSAERLKGVDSTLKIQPAKLEDSAVYLCASSLGEGAEETQYFGPGTRLLVL.

V gene TRBV19 combines with J gene TRBJ1-2, with TRBD1 as a possible D gene (5 bases). This CDR3 comprises 14 residues. Germline values: CDR1 LNHDA, CDR2 SQIVND (reference sequence). Trimming took 8 bases from V and 4 from J, leaving 17 bases between them. The CDR3 bases are TGTGCCAGTGCCGGGGGGGTGTTCATCTATGGCTACACCTTC. Amino acids: CASAGGVFIYGYTF.

A single count supports this clone. The chain carries TRBV6-5 and TRBJ2-1, with 9 bases that match TRBD1. J was trimmed by 2 bases and V by 5 bases; bases with no gene match: 1. From germline, CDR1 is MNHEY and CDR2 SVGAGI. The CDR3 is 14 residues long. DNA for the CDR3: TGTGCCAGCAGTCACAGGGGGCCCTACAATGAGCAGTTCTTC. It codes for CASSHRGPYNEQFF.

V is TRBV29-1 and J is TRBJ2-1; D might be TRBD2 (5 bases). V was pared by 3 bases and J by 0 bases, with 9 bases between. The CDR3 has 14 amino acids. Germline V gene data show CDR1 as SQVTM and CDR2 as ANQGSEA. The CDR3 DNA is TGCAGCGTTGACGGACTCAGCTCCTACAATGAGCAGTTCTTC. This gives the protein CSVDGLSSYNEQFF.